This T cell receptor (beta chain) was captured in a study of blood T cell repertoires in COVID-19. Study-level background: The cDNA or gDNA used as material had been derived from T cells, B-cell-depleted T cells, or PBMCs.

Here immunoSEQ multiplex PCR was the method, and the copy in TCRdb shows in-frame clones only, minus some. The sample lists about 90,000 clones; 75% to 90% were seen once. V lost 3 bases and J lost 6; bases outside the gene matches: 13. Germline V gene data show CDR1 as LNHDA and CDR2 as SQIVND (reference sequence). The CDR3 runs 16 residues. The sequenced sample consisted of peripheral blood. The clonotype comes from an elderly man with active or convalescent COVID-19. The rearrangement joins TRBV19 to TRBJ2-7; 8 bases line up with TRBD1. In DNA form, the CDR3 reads TGTGCCAGTAGTATCTCTGGGGCAGGGGGCTATGTCGAGCAGTACTTC. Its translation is CASSISGAGGYVEQYF.